Listed here are 24 T cell receptor beta chains from one sample, sequenced in a study of glioma-infiltrating T cells (dated by TCRdb to between 2015 and 2016). These reads were obtained on an Illumina MiSeq. The iRepertoire nested amplicon-rescue multiplex PCR (arm-PCR) platform was used to amplify TCR alpha and beta CDR3 regions from RNA. TCRdb trimmed public reads at Q25 via fastp, called clones via MiXCR and kept in-frame beta chains. Here each entry gathers all rows of one CDR3 protein and keeps the most common genes and DNA. This sample holds about 130,000 distinct CDR3 sequences; under 30% were observed only once. Roughly a quarter of the sample is held by the ten biggest clonotypes. Sequencing was carried out using glioma tissue, nonneoplastic brain tissue, or PBMCs (not recorded which). The source is a human donor with low-grade glioma or glioblastoma, undergoing nonglioma brain surgery, or in good health (not recorded which).

The rearrangement links TRBV9 to TRBJ2-5; the D is unclear. This CDR3 is 13 amino acids long. V lost 3 bases to trimming and J lost 1 base, with 7 bases between them. Germline assignment: CDR1 SGDLS and CDR2 YYNGEE. The CDR3 loop is CASSGSPQETQYF. As DNA, the CDR3 is TGTGCCAGCAGCGGAAGTCCCCAAGAGACCCAGTACTTC. The full variable domain, its missing parts supplied by reference TRBV9 and TRBJ2-5, is DSGVTQTPKHLITATGQRVTLRCSPRSGDLSVYWYQQSLDQGLQFLIQYYNGEERAKGNILERFSAQQFPDLHSELNLSSLELGDSALYFCASSGSPQETQYFGPGTRLLVL.

This clonotype was seen more than once but under ten times. J is TRBJ1-1 and V is TRBV20-1; D might be TRBD1 (5 bases). The germline V and J ends were trimmed by 2 bases and 1 base, with 8 bases remaining between them. Germline lookup yields CDR1 DFQATT and CDR2 SNEGSKA (reference sequence). The CDR3 consists of 13 residues. CDR3 DNA: TGCAGTGCTAGAAAGGGACCGAACACTGAAGCTTTCTTT. This sequence encodes CSARKGPNTEAFF.

This clonotype was observed at least ten times. V usage is TRBV28 and J usage is TRBJ2-5, with TRBD2 matching 7 bases. This CDR3 is built from 14 residues. Unmatched junction bases numbered 5, after V lost 3 bases and J lost 4 bases. Germline CDR1 reads MDHEN; CDR2 reads SYDVKM. The chain's CDR3 is CASSFGGGGETQYF. The CDR3 DNA sequence: TGTGCCAGCAGTTTTGGCGGGGGAGGAGAGACCCAGTACTTC.

The chain carries TRBV20-1 and TRBJ2-3; D is perhaps TRBD2 (6 bases). CDR1 is DFQATT and CDR2 is SNEGSKA in the germline V gene (reference sequence). CDR3 size: 16 residues. The V and J ends lost 0 bases and 2 bases respectively, with 15 bases between them. The CDR3 sequence: CSAREASGGDTDTQYF. DNA for the CDR3: TGCAGTGCTAGAGAAGCCTCCGGGGGAGACACAGATACGCAGTATTTT.

For this clonotype: A much bigger clone sits one base away, suggesting this may be a read error. The V gene is TRBV20-1, the J gene TRBJ1-1; TRBD1 aligns across 11 bases. CDR3 length equals 16 residues. Germline CDR1 DFQATT, CDR2 SNEGSKA (reference sequence). V lost 5 bases to trimming and J lost 0 bases; unmatched junction nucleotides: 8. The CDR3 coding sequence is TGCAGTGCTGGGGGGACAGGGGGTCTTGTGAACACTGAAGCTTTCTTT. It translates to CSAGGTGGLVNTEAFF.

To note about this clonotype: One junction end disagrees with the germline gene, perhaps due to a read error. The CDR3 nucleotides read TGTGCCAGCTCATCACAACAAGGAACCAACGGGCCCAAGCATTTT. This codes for CASSSQQGTNGPKHF. The chain combines TRBV18 with TRBJ1-5; D not resolved. The CDR3 is 15 amino acids. Germline CDR1 KGHSH, CDR2 LQKENI.

In regard to this clonotype: A much larger clone lies one base from this, so it may be a read error. V is TRBV2 and J is TRBJ2-3; D is unresolved. The CDR3 totals 11 residues. Between the trimmed V and J ends, which lost 0 bases and 5 bases, there was a span of 0 bases. The germline V gene encodes CDR1 SNHLY and CDR2 FYNNEI. This CDR3 reads CASSEADTQYF. CDR3 in DNA: TGTGCCAGCAGTGAAGCAGATACGCAGTATTTT.

In its sample, this clonotype was seen many times. The chain is built from TRBV3-1 and TRBJ1-1; D possibly corresponds to TRBD1 (5 bases). The CDR3 has 13 residues. CDR1 and CDR2 (germline): LGHDT, YNNKEL (reference sequence). The V end lost 5 bases, the J end lost 2 bases, and 9 bases lay between the germline ends. DNA of the CDR3: TGTGCCAGCAGCAAAGGGGTTAACACTGAAGCTTTCTTT. Translating it yields CASSKGVNTEAFF.

This rearrangement joins TRBV24-1 to TRBJ1-1, with D possibly being TRBD1 (5 bases). CDR1 KGHDR and CDR2 SFDVKD come from the germline V gene. The V end lost 3 bases, the J end lost 3 bases, and 7 bases lay between the germline ends. CDR3 size: 13 residues. The CDR3 is CATSDTGDTEAFF. CDR3 DNA: TGTGCCACCAGTGATACGGGGGACACTGAAGCTTTCTTT.

Comment on this clonotype: No conserved phenylalanine or tryptophan is present at the end of the CDR3, so a read error is the likely explanation. For the CDR3, the DNA is TGTGCCAGCAGCTCCGGACGTCGGTCAATCAACTATGGCTACACCCTC. It yields the protein CASSSGRRSINYGYTL. The J gene is TRBJ1-2, the V gene TRBV7-2; D not certain. CDR3 length: 16 residues. Per germline, CDR1 SGHTA and CDR2 FQGNSA. The V gene lost 4 bases and the J gene lost 2 bases, with 17 bases spanning the gap.

This clonotype was observed at least ten times. The rearrangement joins TRBV27 to TRBJ2-3; no firm D call. The CDR3 totals 11 residues. Per germline, CDR1 MNHEY and CDR2 SMNVEV (reference sequence). Trimming shortened V by 8 bases and J by 4 bases, and 7 bases separated the two germline ends. The CDR3 region is CASRYADTQYF. CDR3 bases: TGTGCCAGCCGCTACGCAGATACGCAGTATTTT.

The chain recombines TRBV7-9 with TRBJ1-2; no reliable D call. From germline, CDR1 is SEHNR and CDR2 FQNEAQ (reference sequence). The length of the CDR3 is 11 residues. V was clipped by 5 bases and J by 9 bases, with 10 bases between them. CDR3: CASSQNRSYTF. The CDR3 DNA follows: TGTGCCAGCAGCCAAAATCGCAGCTACACCTTC. The variable domain in full, with the rest retrieved from reference TRBV7-9 and TRBJ1-2, is DTGVSQNPRHKITKRGQNVTFRCDPISEHNRLYWYRQTLGQGPEFLTYFQNEAQLEKSRLLSDRFSAERPKGSFSTLEIQRTEQGDSAMYLCASSQNRSYTFGSGTRLTVV.

In this sample, this clonotype turned up a few times. This chain links TRBV7-2 with TRBJ2-2; D gene unclear. V gave up 5 bases and J gave up 7 bases, with 8 bases separating them. CDR1 is SGHTA, CDR2 FQGNSA, per germline. The CDR3 totals 12 residues. The CDR3 region is CASSAPGGELFF. The CDR3 region has the DNA TGTGCCAGCAGCGCCCCGGGCGGGGAGCTGTTTTTT.

The chain combines TRBV5-4 with TRBJ2-5, with a possible D match to TRBD2 (5 bases). Deletions cut 2 bases from V and 3 bases from J, with 11 bases between. The CDR3 runs 14 residues. Germline values: CDR1 SGHNT, CDR2 YYREEE (reference sequence). CDR3 protein: CASSFSSAKETQYF. In DNA, the CDR3 is TGTGCCAGCAGCTTTAGTAGCGCTAAAGAGACCCAGTACTTC.

This clonotype was observed many times. The chain has TRBV6-1 and TRBJ2-7; D is unresolved. Looked up from germline, CDR1 is MNHNS and CDR2 is SASEGT. Trimming left V 0 bases short and J 1 base short, with 4 bases between. This CDR3 is built from 13 residues. In nucleotides, the CDR3 is TGTGCCAGCAGTGAAGCGCGGTCCTACGAGCAGTACGTC. This codes for CASSEARSYEQYV.

This clonotype has more than one count but fewer than ten. The chain combines TRBV11-2 with TRBJ2-7, with 8 bases aligning to TRBD2. The CDR3 is 14 residues long. J lost 4 bases, V lost 5 bases, and 7 bases had no gene match. Germline V gene data show CDR1 as SGHAT and CDR2 as FQNNGV. The CDR3 is CASSPTGGGYEQYV. Written as DNA, the CDR3 is TGTGCCAGCAGCCCAACGGGCGGGGGGTACGAGCAGTACGTC.

The genes are TRBV18 and TRBJ2-7; D ambiguous. In germline, CDR1 is KGHSH, CDR2 LQKENI. This CDR3 is built from 13 residues. Trimming stripped 3 bases from V and 2 bases from J, with 8 bases between. CDR3 sequence: CASSPSLTYEQYV. CDR3 nucleotide sequence: TGTGCCAGCTCACCCTCACTGACCTACGAGCAGTACGTC.

The table lists this clonotype with a few counts. This sequence joins TRBV20-1 and TRBJ2-5; D may be TRBD1 (6 bases). Germline V lookup: CDR1 DFQATT, CDR2 SNEGSKA (reference sequence). V lost 4 bases, J lost 4 bases, and 19 bases lay in between. This CDR3 is built from 15 residues. CDR3 coding DNA: TGCAGTGCTAAGAGAGCTCAGGGGTTGGGAGAGACCCAGTACTTC. It yields the protein CSAKRAQGLGETQYF.

Concerning this clonotype: One base away lies a much larger clone, so this may be a sequencing read error. The chain links TRBV27 to TRBJ2-2; tentative D call: TRBD2 (6 bases). The germline V gene has CDR1 MNHEY and CDR2 SMNVEV (reference sequence). There are 14 residues in the CDR3. CDR3 nucleotides: TGTGCCAGCGGACGGTTCGCGAACACCGGGGGGCTGTTTTTT. As protein: CASGRFANTGGLFF.

Ten or more counts support this clonotype. The J gene is TRBJ1-5, the V gene TRBV20-1; no definite D call. CDR3 size: 13 residues. Trimming stripped 3 bases from V and 9 bases from J, with 15 bases between. Per germline, CDR1 DFQATT and CDR2 SNEGSKA (reference sequence). CDR3 protein: CSASGGTSGPQHF. The CDR3 DNA reads as TGCAGTGCTAGTGGAGGTACTAGCGGGCCCCAGCATTTT.

This clonotype has just a few counts. The chain has TRBV11-2 and TRBJ2-1, with 11 bases aligning to TRBD2. The CDR3 contains 16 residues. Germline lookup yields CDR1 SGHAT and CDR2 FQNNGV. Losses at the gene ends were 2 bases for V and 8 bases for J; bases not matched to a gene: 8. The CDR3 protein is CASSLNWLAGGDEQFF. The CDR3, as DNA: TGTGCCAGCAGCTTAAACTGGCTAGCGGGGGGCGATGAGCAGTTCTTC.

The rearrangement links TRBV5-4 to TRBJ2-5; possibly TRBD1 for D (5 bases). This CDR3 spans 14 amino acids. Trimming removed 1 base at V and 5 bases at J, with 12 bases between. Germline V gene sequence: CDR1 SGHNT, CDR2 YYREEE (reference sequence). The DNA for the CDR3 is TGTGCCAGCAGCTTGACTACAGGTCGGGAGACCCAGTACTTC. Translation gives CASSLTTGRETQYF.

This clonotype was picked up many times. This sequence joins TRBV4-1 and TRBJ1-1; 7 bases align to TRBD1. The junction had 2 bases not matched to a gene; V was cut back by 3 bases and J by 7 bases. Germline lookup yields CDR1 MGHRA and CDR2 YSYEKL. This CDR3 contains 12 residues. The CDR3 sequence is CASSHHRGEAFF. The CDR3 region has the DNA TGCGCCAGCAGCCACCACAGGGGTGAAGCTTTCTTT.

This clonotype was observed many times. This chain uses TRBV6-1 with TRBJ2-7; 13 bases match TRBD2. The germline CDR1 and CDR2 sequences are MNHNS and SASEGT. The CDR3 length is 15 residues. Trimming cost V 6 bases and J 4 bases; bases outside gene matches: 6. This chain's CDR3 is CASRTTSGGAYEQYV. CDR3 DNA sequence: TGTGCCAGCAGGACTACTAGCGGGGGGGCATACGAGCAGTACGTC.